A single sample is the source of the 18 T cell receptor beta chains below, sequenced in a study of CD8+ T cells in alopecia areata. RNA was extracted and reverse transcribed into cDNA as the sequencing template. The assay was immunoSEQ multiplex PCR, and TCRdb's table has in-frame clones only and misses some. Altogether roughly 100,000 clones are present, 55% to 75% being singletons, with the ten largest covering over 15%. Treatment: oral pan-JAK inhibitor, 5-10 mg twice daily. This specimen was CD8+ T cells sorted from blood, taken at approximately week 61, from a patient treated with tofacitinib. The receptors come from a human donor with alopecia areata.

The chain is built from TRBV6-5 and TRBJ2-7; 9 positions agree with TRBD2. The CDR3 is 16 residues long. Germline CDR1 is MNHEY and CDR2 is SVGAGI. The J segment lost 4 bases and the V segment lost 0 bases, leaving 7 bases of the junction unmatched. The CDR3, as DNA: TGTGCCAGCAGTTACTCGAAGGTAGCGGGGGAGTACGAGCAGTACTTC. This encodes CASSYSKVAGEYEQYF.

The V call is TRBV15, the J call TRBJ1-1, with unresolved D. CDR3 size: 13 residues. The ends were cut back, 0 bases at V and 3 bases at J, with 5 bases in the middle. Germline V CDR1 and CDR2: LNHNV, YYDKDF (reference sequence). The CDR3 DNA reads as TGTGCCACCAGCAGAGAACGGTACACTGAAGCTTTCTTT. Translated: CATSRERYTEAFF.

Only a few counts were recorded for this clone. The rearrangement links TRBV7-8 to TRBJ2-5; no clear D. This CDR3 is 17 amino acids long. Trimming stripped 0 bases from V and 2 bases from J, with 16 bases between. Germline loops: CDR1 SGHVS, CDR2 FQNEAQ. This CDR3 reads CASSLAILVGPQETQYF. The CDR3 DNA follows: TGTGCCAGCAGCTTAGCAATCTTGGTGGGCCCTCAAGAGACCCAGTACTTC.

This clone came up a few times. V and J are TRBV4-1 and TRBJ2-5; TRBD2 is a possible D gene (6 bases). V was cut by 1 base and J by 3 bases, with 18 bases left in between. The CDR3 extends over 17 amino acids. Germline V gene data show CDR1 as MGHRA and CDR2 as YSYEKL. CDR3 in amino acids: CASSQVGGEVKEETQYF. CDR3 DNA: TGCGCCAGCAGCCAAGTCGGAGGGGAGGTCAAGGAAGAGACCCAGTACTTC.

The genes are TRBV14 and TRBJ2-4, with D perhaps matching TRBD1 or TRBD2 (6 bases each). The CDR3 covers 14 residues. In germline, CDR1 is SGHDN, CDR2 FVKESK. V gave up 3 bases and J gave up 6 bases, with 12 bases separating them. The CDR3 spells CASSQFEGGNIQYF. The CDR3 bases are TGTGCCAGCAGCCAGTTTGAGGGGGGAAACATTCAGTACTTC.

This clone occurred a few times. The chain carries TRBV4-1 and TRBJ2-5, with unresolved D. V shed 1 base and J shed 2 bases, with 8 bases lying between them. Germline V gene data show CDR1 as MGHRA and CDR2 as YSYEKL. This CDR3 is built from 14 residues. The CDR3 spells CASSQGHLQETQYF. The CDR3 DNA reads TGCGCCAGCAGCCAAGGACACTTACAAGAGACCCAGTACTTC.

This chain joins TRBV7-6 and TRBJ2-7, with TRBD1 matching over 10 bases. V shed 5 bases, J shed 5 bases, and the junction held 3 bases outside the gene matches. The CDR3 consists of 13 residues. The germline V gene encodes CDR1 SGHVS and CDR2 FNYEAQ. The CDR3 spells CASSPTGGHEQYF. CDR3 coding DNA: TGTGCCAGCAGCCCGACAGGGGGCCACGAGCAGTACTTC.

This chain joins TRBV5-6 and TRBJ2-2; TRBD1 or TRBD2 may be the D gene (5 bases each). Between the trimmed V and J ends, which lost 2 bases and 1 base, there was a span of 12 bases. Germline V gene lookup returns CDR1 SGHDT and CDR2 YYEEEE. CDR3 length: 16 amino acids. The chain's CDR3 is CASSFGWGMNTGELFF. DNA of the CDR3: TGTGCCAGCAGCTTCGGTTGGGGGATGAACACCGGGGAGCTGTTTTTT.

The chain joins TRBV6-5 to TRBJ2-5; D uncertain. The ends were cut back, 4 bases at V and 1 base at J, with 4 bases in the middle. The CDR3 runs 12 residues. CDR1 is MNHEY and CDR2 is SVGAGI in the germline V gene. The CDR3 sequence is CASSSTQETQYF. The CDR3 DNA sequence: TGTGCCAGCAGTTCAACCCAAGAGACCCAGTACTTC.

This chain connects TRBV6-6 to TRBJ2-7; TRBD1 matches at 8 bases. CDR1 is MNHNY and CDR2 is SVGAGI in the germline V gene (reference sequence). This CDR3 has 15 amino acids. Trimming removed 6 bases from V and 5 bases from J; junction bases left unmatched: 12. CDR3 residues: CASSRYEQGGHEQYF. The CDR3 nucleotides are TGTGCCAGCAGCCGCTATGAACAGGGGGGCCACGAGCAGTACTTC.

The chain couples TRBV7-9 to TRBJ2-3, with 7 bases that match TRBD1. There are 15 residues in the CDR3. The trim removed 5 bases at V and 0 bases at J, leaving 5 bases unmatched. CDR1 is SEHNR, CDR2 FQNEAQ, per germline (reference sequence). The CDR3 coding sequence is TGTGCCAGCAGCACCAGACAGGGTAGCACAGATACGCAGTATTTT. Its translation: CASSTRQGSTDTQYF. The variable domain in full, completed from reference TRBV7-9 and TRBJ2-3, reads DTGVSQNPRHKITKRGQNVTFRCDPISEHNRLYWYRQTLGQGPEFLTYFQNEAQLEKSRLLSDRFSAERPKGSFSTLEIQRTEQGDSAMYLCASSTRQGSTDTQYFGPGTRLTVL.

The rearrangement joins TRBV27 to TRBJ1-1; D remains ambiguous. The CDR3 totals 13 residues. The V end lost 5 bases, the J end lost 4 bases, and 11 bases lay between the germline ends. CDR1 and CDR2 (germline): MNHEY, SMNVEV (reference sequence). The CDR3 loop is CASSLGRVTEAFF. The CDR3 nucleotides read TGTGCCAGCAGTCTTGGTAGGGTCACTGAAGCTTTCTTT.

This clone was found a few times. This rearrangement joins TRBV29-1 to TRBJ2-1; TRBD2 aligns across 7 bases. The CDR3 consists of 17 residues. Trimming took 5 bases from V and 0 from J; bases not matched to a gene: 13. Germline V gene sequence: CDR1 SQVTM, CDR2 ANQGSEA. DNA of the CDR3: TGCAGCGTTACGACTGAACCCGGGGGGACCTCCTACAATGAGCAGTTCTTC. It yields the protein CSVTTEPGGTSYNEQFF.

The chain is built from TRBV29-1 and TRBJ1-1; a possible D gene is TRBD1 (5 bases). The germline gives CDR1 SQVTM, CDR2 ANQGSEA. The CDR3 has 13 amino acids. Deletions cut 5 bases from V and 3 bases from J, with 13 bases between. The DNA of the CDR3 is TGCAGCGTTACCACAGGAGGCGACACTGAAGCTTTCTTT. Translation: CSVTTGGDTEAFF. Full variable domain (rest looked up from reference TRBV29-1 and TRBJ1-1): SAVISQKPSRDICQRGTSLTIQCQVDSQVTMMFWYRQQPGQSLTLIATANQGSEATYESGFVIDKFPISRPNLTFSTLTVSNMSPEDSSIYLCSVTTGGDTEAFFGQGTRLTVV.

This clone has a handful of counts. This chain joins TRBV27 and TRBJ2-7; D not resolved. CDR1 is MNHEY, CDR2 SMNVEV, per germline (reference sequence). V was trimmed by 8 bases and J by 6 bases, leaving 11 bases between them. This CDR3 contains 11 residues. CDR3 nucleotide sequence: TGTGCCAGCGCCATGGGTTCCGAGCAGTACTTC. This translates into CASAMGSEQYF.

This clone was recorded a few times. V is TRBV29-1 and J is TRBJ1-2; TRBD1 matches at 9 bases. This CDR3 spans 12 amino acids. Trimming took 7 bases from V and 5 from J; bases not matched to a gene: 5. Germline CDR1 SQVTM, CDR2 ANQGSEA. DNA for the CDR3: TGCAGCGCCCTGACAGGGGGGTATGGCTACACCTTC. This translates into CSALTGGYGYTF.

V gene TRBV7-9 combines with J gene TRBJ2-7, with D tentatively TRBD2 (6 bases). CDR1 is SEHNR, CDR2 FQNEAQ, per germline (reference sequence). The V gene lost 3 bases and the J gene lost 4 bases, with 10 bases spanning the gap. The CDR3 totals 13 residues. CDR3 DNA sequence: TGTGCCAGCAGCTTGGAGGGTCGGTACGAGCAGTACTTC. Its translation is CASSLEGRYEQYF.

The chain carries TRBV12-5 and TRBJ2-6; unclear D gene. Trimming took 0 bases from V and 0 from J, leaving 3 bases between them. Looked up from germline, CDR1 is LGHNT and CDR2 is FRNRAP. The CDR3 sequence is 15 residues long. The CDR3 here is CASGLVHSGANVLTF. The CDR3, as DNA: TGTGCTAGTGGTTTGGTTCACTCTGGGGCCAACGTCCTGACTTTC.